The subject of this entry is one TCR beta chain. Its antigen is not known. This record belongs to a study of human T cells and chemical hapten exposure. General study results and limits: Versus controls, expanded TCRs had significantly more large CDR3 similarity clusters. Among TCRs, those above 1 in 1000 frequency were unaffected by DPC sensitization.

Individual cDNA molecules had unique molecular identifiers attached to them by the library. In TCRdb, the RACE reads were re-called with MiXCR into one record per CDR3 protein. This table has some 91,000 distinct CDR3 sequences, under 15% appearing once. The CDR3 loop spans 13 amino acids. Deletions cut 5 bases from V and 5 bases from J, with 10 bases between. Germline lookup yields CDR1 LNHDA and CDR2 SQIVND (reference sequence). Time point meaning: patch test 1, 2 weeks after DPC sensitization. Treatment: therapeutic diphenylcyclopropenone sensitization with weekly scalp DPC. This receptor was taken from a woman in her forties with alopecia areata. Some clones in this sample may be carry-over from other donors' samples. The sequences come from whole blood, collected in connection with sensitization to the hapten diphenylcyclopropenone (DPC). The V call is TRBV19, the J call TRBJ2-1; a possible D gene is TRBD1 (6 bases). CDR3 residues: CASSLQGNNEQFF. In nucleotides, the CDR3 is TGTGCCAGTAGTCTACAGGGTAACAATGAGCAGTTCTTC.